This T cell receptor (beta chain) was sequenced in a study of CD8+ T cells in alopecia areata. This CDR3 comprises 15 residues. Germline CDR1 GTSNPN, CDR2 SVGIG (reference sequence). With 2 bases removed from V and 4 bases from J, the gap between germline ends came to 17 bases. Treatment meaning: oral pan-JAK inhibitor, 5-10 mg twice daily. Investigators isolated RNA and reverse transcribed it into cDNA to act as the sequencing template. The assay was immunoSEQ multiplex PCR, and TCRdb's table has in-frame clones only and misses some. The data show around 270,000 clones, with 58% seen just once and about 1.7% held by the top ten.

The chain couples TRBV30 to TRBJ2-5; a weak D match, TRBD2 (6 bases). This receptor was obtained from a human donor with alopecia areata. Specimen: CD4+ T cells sorted from blood, collected at week 24, from a patient treated with tofacitinib. The CDR3 DNA sequence: TGTGCCTGGAGTCGGGGGACGGGAATAGGAGAGACCCAGTACTTC. This sequence encodes CAWSRGTGIGETQYF. The full variable domain, rest sourced from reference TRBV30 and TRBJ2-5, is SQTIHQWPATLVQPVGSPLSLECTVEGTSNPNLYWYRQAAGRGLQLLFYSVGIGQISSEVPQNLSASRPQDRQFILSSKKLLLSDSGFYLCAWSRGTGIGETQYFGPGTRLLVL.